This TCR beta chain was sequenced for a study of human T cells and chemical hapten exposure. Findings of the study overall: TCRs whose frequency exceeded 1 in 1000 remained the same following DPC sensitization.

This clonotype was seen a few times. Antigen unknown. The V gene lost 5 bases and the J gene lost 4 bases, with 8 bases spanning the gap. Germline-derived CDR1 and CDR2 are KGHSY and FQNENV. The CDR3 length is 13 residues. From the RACE reads, TCRdb called clonotypes with MiXCR, one entry per CDR3 protein. The repertoire holds some 120,000 distinct CDR3 sequences, with roughly 12% as singletons. Time point meaning: patch test 1, 2 weeks after DPC sensitization. Noted treatment: therapeutic diphenylcyclopropenone sensitization with weekly scalp DPC. Ahead of applying each patch test, blood was sampled. The source was whole blood, collected in connection with sensitization to the hapten diphenylcyclopropenone (DPC). The receptor comes from a woman between 45 and 60 years old with alopecia areata. Some clones in this sample may be carry-over from other donors' samples. The rearrangement uses TRBV16 and TRBJ2-2, with no clear D. In nucleotides, the CDR3 is TGTGCCAGCAGCGCTTACAGCACCGGGGAGCTGTTTTTT. Residues: CASSAYSTGELFF.